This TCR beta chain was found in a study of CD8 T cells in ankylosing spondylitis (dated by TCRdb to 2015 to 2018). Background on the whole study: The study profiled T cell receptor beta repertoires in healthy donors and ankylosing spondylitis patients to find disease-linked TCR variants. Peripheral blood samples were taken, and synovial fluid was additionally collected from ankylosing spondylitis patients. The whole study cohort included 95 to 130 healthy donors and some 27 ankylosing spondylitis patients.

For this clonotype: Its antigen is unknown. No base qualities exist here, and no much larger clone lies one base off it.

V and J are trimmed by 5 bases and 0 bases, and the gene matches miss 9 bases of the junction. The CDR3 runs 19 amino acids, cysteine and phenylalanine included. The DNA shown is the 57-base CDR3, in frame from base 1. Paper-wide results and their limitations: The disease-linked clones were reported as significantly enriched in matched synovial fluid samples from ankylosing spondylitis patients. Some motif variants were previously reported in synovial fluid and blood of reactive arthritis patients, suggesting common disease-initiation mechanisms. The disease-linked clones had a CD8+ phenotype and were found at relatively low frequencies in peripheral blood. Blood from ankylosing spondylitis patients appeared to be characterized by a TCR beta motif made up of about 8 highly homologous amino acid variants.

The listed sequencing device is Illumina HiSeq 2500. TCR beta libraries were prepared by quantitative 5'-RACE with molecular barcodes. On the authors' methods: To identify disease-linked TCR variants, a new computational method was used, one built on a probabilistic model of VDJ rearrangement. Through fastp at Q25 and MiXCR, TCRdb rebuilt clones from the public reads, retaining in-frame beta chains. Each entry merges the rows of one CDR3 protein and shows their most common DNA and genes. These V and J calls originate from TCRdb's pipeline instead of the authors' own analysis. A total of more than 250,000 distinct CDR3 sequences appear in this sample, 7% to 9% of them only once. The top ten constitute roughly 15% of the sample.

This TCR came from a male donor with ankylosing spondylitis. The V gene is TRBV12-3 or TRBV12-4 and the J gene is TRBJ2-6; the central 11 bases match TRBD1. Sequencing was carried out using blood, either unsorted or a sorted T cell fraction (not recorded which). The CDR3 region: CASSMPGQGELSGANVLTF. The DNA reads TGTGCCAGCAGTATGCCGGGACAGGGGGAACTCTCTGGGGCCAACGTCCTGACTTTC.